The rows below give T cell receptor beta chains drawn from one sample of a study of CD8+ T cells in alopecia areata. Using immunoSEQ multiplex PCR, the repertoire was profiled, and TCRdb retains in-frame clones only, with some absent. The table shows 120,000 to 150,000 clones, with approximately 50% occurring only once. Sample: CD4+ T cells sorted from blood. The origin of the receptors is a human donor with alopecia areata. CDR3s include the opening cysteine and the closing phenylalanine or tryptophan. A D gene is named only where the DNA matches it firmly.

>TRBV5-8|TRBJ2-2|TRBD2
CASSVSRLAVNTGELFF
>TRBV6-5|TRBJ1-5|.
CASSLQAYSNQPQHF
>TRBV6-5|TRBJ2-1|.
CASSPRDPWNEQFF
>TRBV29-1|TRBJ2-4|TRBD1
CSVSTGLDIQYF
>TRBV29-1|TRBJ2-3|.
CSVDSRERTDTQYF
>TRBV6-1|TRBJ2-1|TRBD2
CASRSTSGSNEQFF
>TRBV9|TRBJ2-3|.
CASSVDPAGTDTQYF
>TRBV27|TRBJ2-2|TRBD2
CASSPWTAAREGGELFF
>TRBV5-6|TRBJ1-4|TRBD1
CASSRAGTGEKLFF
>TRBV5-1|TRBJ2-7|TRBD1
CASSTRQGRYEQYF
>TRBV5-1|TRBJ2-1|TRBD2
CASSFQGLAGDEQFF
>TRBV5-4|TRBJ2-2|.
CASSFRGSNTGELFF
>TRBV7-3|TRBJ2-5|.
CASSPPRQETQYF
>TRBV5-1|TRBJ2-7|.
CASNQGDSPYEQYF
>TRBV9|TRBJ2-7|TRBD2
CASSVSGRISEQYF
>TRBV29-1|TRBJ1-2|.
CSAGSWTDGYTF
>TRBV28|TRBJ2-7|.
CASSSPFGIREQYF
>TRBV7-9|TRBJ2-7|.
CASSLTGEQYF
>TRBV18|TRBJ2-1|.
CASSPLRQNEQFF
>TRBV7-9|TRBJ2-1|.
CASIRVSYNEQFF
>TRBV28|TRBJ2-7|.
CASSLGYEQYF
>TRBV29-1|TRBJ2-2|TRBD2
CSVQRGGTGELFF
>TRBV5-4|TRBJ2-3|TRBD1
CASSGTGGRTDTQYF
>TRBV7-9|TRBJ1-5|TRBD1
CASSLVMDRYNQPQHF
>TRBV11-2|TRBJ2-3|.
CASSLVAPDTQYF